The 11 T cell receptor beta chains given below trace back to one sample, sequenced in a study of cytomegalovirus exposure and HLA in healthy donors. Data came from immunoSEQ multiplex PCR; TCRdb stores just in-frame clones and leaves some out. The sample consists of roughly 310,000 clones, approximately 85% of them appearing once. Sequenced sample: PBMCs. The origin of the receptors is a man aged 25-45 years in good health and CMV-seronegative.

The genes are TRBV5-1 and TRBJ1-2; D is uncertain. V was clipped by 0 bases and J by 2 bases, with 14 bases between them. The CDR3 spans 16 residues. CDR1 SGHRS and CDR2 YFSETQ come from the germline V gene. This chain's CDR3 is CASSLEEGRLNYGYTF. For the CDR3, the DNA is TGCGCCAGCAGCTTGGAGGAGGGCAGGTTAAACTATGGCTACACCTTC. Full variable domain (rest looked up from reference TRBV5-1 and TRBJ1-2): KAGVTQTPRYLIKTRGQQVTLSCSPISGHRSVSWYQQTPGQGLQFLFEYFSETQRNKGNFPGRFSGRQFSNSRSEMNVSTLELGDSALYLCASSLEEGRLNYGYTFGSGTRLTVV.

This sequence joins TRBV6-1 and TRBJ2-1; 8 bases are shared with TRBD2. Germline V lookup: CDR1 MNHNS, CDR2 SASEGT. The CDR3 sequence is 17 residues long. V lost 2 bases, J lost 8 bases, and 14 bases stayed unmatched. The CDR3 region has the DNA TGTGCCAGCAGTGAAATTGGTAGGTCAGCGGGGGAGGATGAGCAGTTCTTC. This gives the protein CASSEIGRSAGEDEQFF.

This chain uses TRBV5-1 with TRBJ2-5; 13 nucleotides match TRBD2. Losses at the gene ends were 8 bases for V and 1 base for J; bases not matched to a gene: 5. The germline gives CDR1 SGHRS, CDR2 YFSETQ. CDR3 length equals 15 residues. CDR3 nucleotides: TGCGCCAGTCAAACTAGCGGGGGGGTCCAAGAGACCCAGTACTTC. This codes for CASQTSGGVQETQYF.

The chain has TRBV5-1 and TRBJ1-2; perhaps TRBD1 as D (6 bases). The germline CDR1 and CDR2 sequences are SGHRS and YFSETQ. Deletions cut 4 bases from V and 0 bases from J, with 22 bases between. The CDR3 covers 18 residues. This CDR3 is CASSTLQGLIGANYGYTF. For the CDR3, the DNA is TGCGCCAGCAGCACATTACAGGGCCTGATTGGGGCTAACTATGGCTACACCTTC.

This chain joins TRBV5-1 and TRBJ2-3; 10 bases are a match to TRBD2. With V trimmed by 1 base and J by 4 bases, 15 bases remained unmatched. Per the germline V gene, CDR1 is SGHRS and CDR2 is YFSETQ. This CDR3 region has 19 residues. The CDR3 DNA reads TGCGCCAGCAGCTTGTGGGGTACTAGCGGGGTGGGAGAGTCAGATACGCAGTATTTT. Translating it yields CASSLWGTSGVGESDTQYF.

The chain couples TRBV4-1 to TRBJ1-6; 7 bases map to TRBD1. The germline V gene has CDR1 MGHRA and CDR2 YSYEKL. This CDR3 has 13 residues. Trimming took 8 bases from V and 6 from J; bases not matched to a gene: 4. The CDR3, as DNA: TGCGCCAGCGAAGGGACAGCTAATTCACCCCTCCACTTT. Its protein product is CASEGTANSPLHF.

V gene TRBV4-1 combines with J gene TRBJ2-7, with 9 bases lining up with TRBD1. The trim removed 0 bases at V and 2 bases at J, leaving 8 bases unmatched. The CDR3 length is 17 residues. From germline, CDR1 is MGHRA and CDR2 YSYEKL. The CDR3 DNA is TGCGCCAGCAGCCAAGATTCGGGACAGGGACCCCCCTACGAGCAGTACTTC. Translating gives CASSQDSGQGPPYEQYF.

The chain employs TRBV1 and TRBJ2-3; no check of the table's D call, TRBD2, against the DNA was made. TRBV1 is an annotated pseudogene. The CDR3 has 16 amino acids. CDR3 in DNA: TGCACCAGCAGCCCCTGGGGGGATATTCGTGAAGATACGCAGTATTTT. Translated: CTSSPWGDIREDTQYF.

The chain uses TRBV11-2 and TRBJ2-2, with D unresolved. Between the trimmed V and J ends, which lost 1 base and 10 bases, there was a span of 7 bases. Germline CDR1 is SGHAT and CDR2 is FQNNGV. This CDR3 contains 12 residues. The CDR3 region is CASSLVSVELFF. As DNA, the CDR3 is TGTGCCAGCAGCTTAGTATCGGTGGAGCTGTTTTTT.

The chain joins TRBV11-3 to TRBJ1-5, with D possibly being TRBD1 (6 bases). CDR3 length equals 16 residues. CDR1 is SGHNT, CDR2 YENEEA, per germline. Trimming pared 11 bases from V and 3 bases from J, leaving 23 bases between. CDR3 sequence: CAGGEQGVPFNQPQHF. DNA of the CDR3: TGTGCCGGTGGGGAACAGGGAGTACCATTCAATCAGCCCCAGCATTTT.

The CDR3 sequence: CATSRVPGSGNEKLFF. The DNA for the CDR3 is TGTGCCACCAGCAGAGTACCGGGGTCGGGTAATGAAAAACTGTTTTTT. The chain combines TRBV15 with TRBJ1-4, with unresolved D. V was trimmed by 1 base and J by 4 bases, leaving 13 bases between them. CDR1 is LNHNV and CDR2 is YYDKDF in the germline V gene (reference sequence). The CDR3 sequence is 16 residues long.